This T cell receptor beta chain is drawn from a study of CD8 T cells in ankylosing spondylitis (dated by TCRdb to about 2017). For the wider study: T cell receptor beta repertoires were profiled in healthy donors and ankylosing spondylitis patients so that disease-linked TCR variants could be found. In total, the full study cohort was made up of nearly 110 healthy donors and 25 or so ankylosing spondylitis patients. Peripheral blood samples were taken, and synovial fluid was additionally collected from ankylosing spondylitis patients. Study-wide findings and limitations: A TCR beta motif made up of 7 to 9 highly homologous amino acid variants appeared to be characteristic of blood from ankylosing spondylitis patients. In peripheral blood, the disease-linked clones were found at relatively low frequencies and had a CD8+ phenotype. According to the report, matched synovial fluid samples from ankylosing spondylitis patients were significantly enriched for the disease-linked clones. Some motif variants had previously been reported in the synovial fluid and blood of reactive arthritis patients, which suggests shared mechanisms of disease initiation.

The CDR1 and CDR2 encoded by the germline V gene (reference sequence) are DFQATT and SNEGSKA. CDR3 length: 13 amino acids, cysteine to phenylalanine. Only the CDR3 DNA is retained, 39 bases long and in frame from the first base. V is reduced by 3 bases and J by 4 bases, leaving a spacing of 12 bases between them. This clonotype was counted a few times. No cognate antigen has been identified for it. One base away there is no much larger clone; base qualities are not given. The instrument was an Illumina HiSeq 2500. TCR beta libraries were prepared by quantitative 5'-RACE with molecular barcodes. The original pipeline was this. To identify disease-linked TCR variants, a new computational method was used, one built on a probabilistic model of VDJ rearrangement. The public reads were run again by TCRdb, first through fastp at Q25 and then through MiXCR, and only productive beta chains were kept. Identical CDR3 protein sequences are pooled into one entry, listed with their most common genes and DNA. TCRdb's processing, not the study's, gives the V and J calls here. The table for this sample lists under 850,000 distinct CDR3 sequences; over 15% of them were counted only once. The ten biggest clones cover 15% to 20% of the sample.

The sample consisted of blood, either unsorted or a sorted T cell fraction (not recorded which). The sequence is built from TRBV20-1 and TRBJ2-5; the D gene could be either TRBD1 or TRBD2, each agreeing at 5 bases. This sequence was found in a male donor with ankylosing spondylitis. Here is the DNA: TGCAGTGCTAGTCCCCTGGGGGTAGAGACCCAGTACTTC. This encodes CSASPLGVETQYF.